The rows below give T cell receptor beta chains drawn from one sample of a study of blood T cell repertoires in COVID-19. TCRdb keeps only in-frame clones here, not all; method: immunoSEQ multiplex PCR. The sample has 120,000 or so clones; approximately 90% are singletons. Input material: peripheral blood. The source of these receptors is a human donor in a cohort sampled during active COVID-19. The CDR3 runs from the conserved cysteine through the conserved F or W. D genes are given only for firm matches. Clone size is not always given. Where it is, it says once, few, many or a class for expanded clones.

j_call v_call clone_size d_call cdr3_aa cdr3_nt
TRBJ1-2 TRBV2 . TRBD1 CASRGQGFKNGYTF TGTGCCAGCAGAGGACAGGGGTTCAAGAATGGCTACACCTTC
TRBJ2-7 TRBV5-1 . . CASSLEAQRVSYEQYF TGCGCCAGCAGCTTGGAAGCGCAGCGGGTTTCCTACGAGCAGTACTTC
TRBJ2-7 TRBV3-1/TRBV3-2 once TRBD1 CASSQGTGGYYEQYF TGTGCCAGCAGCCAGGGGACAGGTGGCTACTACGAGCAGTACTTC
TRBJ1-5 TRBV6-5 . . CASSYTGSSNQPQHF TGTGCCAGCAGTTACACAGGGTCAAGCAATCAGCCCCAGCATTTT
TRBJ2-3 TRBV29-1 . TRBD2 CSVMGLADSSTDTQYF TGCAGCGTTATGGGACTAGCGGATTCTAGCACAGATACGCAGTATTTT
TRBJ1-2 TRBV7-9 once . CASSSREHSPNSYGYTF TGTGCCAGCAGCTCCAGAGAACACTCACCCAACAGCTATGGCTACACCTTC
TRBJ1-3 TRBV7-9 once . CASSSSSGNTIYF TGTGCCAGCAGCTCCTCCTCTGGAAACACCATATATTTT
TRBJ2-7 TRBV5-6 once . CASSYVGGGLLSYEQYF TGTGCCAGCAGCTATGTGGGTGGAGGACTCCTATCCTACGAGCAGTACTTC
TRBJ2-2 TRBV4-2 . . CASSQESQRGAGGELFF TGTGCCAGCAGCCAAGAATCTCAACGGGGGGCCGGCGGGGAGCTGTTTTTT
TRBJ2-7 TRBV3-1/TRBV3-2 . . CASSQDLTPAYEQYF TGTGCCAGCAGCCAAGATCTGACTCCGGCCTACGAGCAGTACTTC
TRBJ2-1 TRBV5-1 . . CASRAADAYNEQFF TGCGCCAGCAGAGCAGCGGACGCCTACAATGAGCAGTTCTTC
TRBJ2-7 TRBV11-2 . TRBD1 CASSSGQSYEQYF TGTGCCAGCAGCTCGGGACAGTCCTACGAGCAGTACTTC
TRBJ1-2 TRBV28 . . CASRYSGQAREGYTF TGTGCCAGCAGATACTCAGGGCAGGCGAGAGAGGGCTACACCTTC
TRBJ2-7 TRBV11-2 once TRBD2 CASSLVAGGPYEQYF TGTGCCAGCAGCTTAGTGGCGGGAGGACCTTACGAGCAGTACTTC
TRBJ2-3 TRBV9 . TRBD2 CASSTRSGRTSDTQYF TGTGCCAGCAGCACCCGGAGCGGGAGGACCTCAGATACGCAGTATTTT
TRBJ2-5 TRBV4-1 . TRBD2 CASSQDRPSGTTQYF TGCGCCAGCAGCCAAGATCGGCCTAGCGGTACGACCCAGTACTTC
TRBJ2-7 TRBV11-2 . . CASSLAPGFSYEQYF TGTGCCAGCAGCTTAGCCCCCGGTTTCTCCTACGAGCAGTACTTC
TRBJ2-1 TRBV28 . . CASSWQGSYNEQFF TGTGCCAGCAGTTGGCAGGGGAGCTACAATGAGCAGTTCTTC
TRBJ2-2 TRBV5-1 . TRBD1 CASSSNVGQGSISNTGELFF TGCGCCAGCAGCTCCAACGTGGGACAGGGCTCCATTTCGAACACCGGGGAGCTGTTTTTT
TRBJ1-1 TRBV3-1/TRBV3-2 . . CASSGGSTEAFF TGTGCCAGCAGCGGAGGTTCCACTGAAGCTTTCTTT
TRBJ2-3 TRBV7-7 . TRBD1 CASSLSGTGIGDTQYF TGTGCTAGCAGCTTAAGTGGGACAGGGATCGGAGATACGCAGTATTTT
TRBJ1-2 TRBV20-1 once . CSVDGYTF TGCAGTGTAGATGGCTACACCTTC
TRBJ1-6 TRBV9 . . CASSPRGDSPLHF TGTGCCAGCAGCCCCCGGGGTGATTCACCCCTCCACTTT
TRBJ2-5 TRBV6-9 . TRBD2 CASRQREGRETQYF TGTGCCAGCAGACAGCGGGAGGGCCGTGAGACCCAGTACTTC
TRBJ1-1 TRBV28 once . CASSAFSTEAFF TGTGCCAGCAGTGCCTTTAGCACTGAAGCTTTCTTT
TRBJ1-2 TRBV4-1 . . CASSHQGDYGYTF TGCGCCAGCAGCCACCAGGGCGACTATGGCTACACCTTC
TRBJ1-6 TRBV6-1 . . CASSEGPTNSPLHF TGTGCCAGCAGTGAAGGTCCTACCAATTCACCCCTCCACTTT
TRBJ2-5 TRBV15 . . CATSTVQETQYF TGTGCCACCAGCACGGTACAAGAGACCCAGTACTTC
TRBJ2-5 TRBV5-5 . TRBD1 CASSLATGTYQETQYF TGTGCCAGCAGCTTGGCGACAGGGACGTACCAAGAGACCCAGTACTTC
TRBJ2-3 TRBV5-1 . TRBD2 CASRHGLAGSDTQYF TGCGCCAGCAGGCACGGACTAGCGGGGTCTGATACGCAGTATTTT
TRBJ1-2 TRBV30 . . CAWSAPHVSTGWGYTF TGTGCCTGGAGTGCCCCCCACGTGTCCACAGGCTGGGGCTACACCTTC
TRBJ1-6 TRBV2 . . CASSPRPGSSYNSPLHF TGTGCCAGCAGTCCCCGACCCGGGAGCTCCTATAATTCACCCCTCCACTTT
TRBJ2-3 TRBV19 . . CASSISGLRSDTQYF TGTGCCAGTAGTATATCCGGACTGAGGTCGGATACGCAGTATTTT
TRBJ2-3 TRBV2 . TRBD2 CASSRLAGSTDTQYF TGTGCCAGCAGCCGACTAGCGGGTAGCACAGATACGCAGTATTTT
TRBJ2-7 TRBV2 many TRBD1 CASSEATPGQEQYF TGTGCCAGCAGTGAAGCGACCCCGGGACAGGAGCAGTACTTC
TRBJ2-1 TRBV11-2 . TRBD2 CASSLGSGTLGEQFF TGTGCCAGCAGCTTAGGTAGCGGGACTCTCGGTGAGCAGTTCTTC
TRBJ2-1 TRBV25-1 . TRBD1 CASRRSGTETYNEQFF TGTGCCAGCAGACGATCCGGGACAGAAACCTACAATGAGCAGTTCTTC
TRBJ1-6 TRBV4-1 . . CASSPRDLGSPLHF TGCGCCAGCAGCCCCCGGGACTTGGGGTCACCCCTCCACTTT
TRBJ2-6 TRBV5-1 . . CASSGDTGANVLTF TGCGCCAGCAGCGGGGACACTGGGGCCAACGTCCTGACTTTC
TRBJ2-2 TRBV18 few . CASSPAGNYITGELFF TGTGCCAGCTCACCCGCCGGAAACTATATCACCGGGGAGCTGTTTTTT
TRBJ2-7 TRBV2 . . CASSEGHSGASYEQYF TGTGCCAGCAGTGAAGGGCACTCAGGGGCCTCCTACGAGCAGTACTTC
TRBJ1-2 TRBV5-5 . TRBD1 CASSFQGDSYYGYTF TGTGCCAGCAGCTTCCAGGGGGATTCCTACTATGGCTACACCTTC
TRBJ2-3 TRBV11-2 few . CASSLEGSRYTDTQYF TGTGCCAGCAGCTTAGAGGGTAGCAGATACACAGATACGCAGTATTTT
TRBJ1-2 TRBV28 . . CASSELGLGSNYGYTF TGTGCCAGCAGTGAACTTGGCCTAGGCAGCAACTATGGCTACACCTTC
TRBJ2-5 TRBV6-5 . . CASSTGETQYF TGTGCCAGCAGCACCGGAGAGACCCAGTACTTC
TRBJ2-2 TRBV4-2 once TRBD2 CASSQAVLAGAPADTGELFF TGTGCCAGCAGCCAAGCTGTACTAGCGGGGGCCCCGGCGGACACCGGGGAGCTGTTTTTT
TRBJ1-6 TRBV4-1 . . CASSPQTERPNSPLHF TGCGCCAGCAGCCCCCAGACAGAAAGACCGAATTCACCCCTCCACTTT
TRBJ1-3 TRBV7-9 . . CASSRAGTGNTIYF TGTGCCAGCAGCCGGGCGGGGACCGGAAACACCATATATTTT
TRBJ2-3 TRBV2 . . CASGKGDTDTQYF TGTGCCAGCGGGAAGGGGGACACAGATACGCAGTATTTT
TRBJ1-2 TRBV18 . . CASSPQSRADLYGYTF TGTGCCAGCTCACCACAGTCCAGGGCCGACCTCTATGGCTACACCTTC
TRBJ2-7 TRBV6-5 . TRBD1 CASSYMTGMNSYEQYF TGTGCCAGCAGTTATATGACAGGGATGAACTCCTACGAGCAGTACTTC
TRBJ1-4 TRBV15 . . CATSGGGSGSDATNEKLFF TGTGCCACCAGCGGGGGGGGGAGTGGATCGGACGCAACTAATGAAAAACTGTTTTTT